This T cell receptor (beta chain) was profiled in a study of blood T cells in healthy people across ages. Study results and limitations: No one knew whether donors had CMV, which possibly confounded expanded clonotype changes.

Every sample had a minimum of 6 million PBMCs isolated. The extraction recovered at least 6 micrograms of total RNA per sample. This clonotype has a single count. The antigen is unknown. The length of the CDR3 is 14 residues. V was pared by 3 bases and J by 8 bases, with 13 bases between. Germline V gene sequence: CDR1 MDHEN, CDR2 SYDVKM. Alongside a J-beta primer mix, a sample-barcoded 5' primer served in a second PCR lasting 7 to 11 cycles. A template-switch adaptor that had 12 random nucleotides put a tag on each cDNA molecule. TCRdb redid the calling of the 5' RACE reads with MiXCR, one entry per CDR3 protein. The profile covers about 1.1 million distinct CDR3 sequences, with more than 30% appearing a single time and about an eighth taken by the ten largest.

The chain is built from TRBV28 and TRBJ1-4; no firm D call. Sample: blood. The receptor was derived from a man aged 18 to 35 in good health. The CDR3 region is CASSFPSAGEKLFF. The CDR3 DNA follows: TGTGCCAGCAGTTTTCCATCAGCCGGCGAAAAACTGTTTTTT.